The entry that follows covers one T cell receptor beta chain sequence. Its specificity is not known. This sample is drawn from a study of metastatic and nonmetastatic thyroid tumors. For the study at large: The authors compared repertoires across blood and tumor or nodule tissue from malignant and benign thyroid patients.

The study, taken as a whole, reports: In both blood and tumor samples, TCR beta diversity was reported significantly higher for malignant than benign nodules.

As processed by the authors: CDR3 differences across clinicopathological groups were used to build a distant-metastasis classifier for papillary thyroid cancer. From the PCR reads, TCRdb re-called clones with MiXCR. The V and J calls follow TCRdb's processing rather than the paper's. Here the sample spans around 50,000 clones, 30% being singletons. No patient received treatment before thyroid surgery. V was shortened by 5 bases and J by 3 bases, with 13 bases between the two germline ends. The CDR3 sequence is 13 residues long. Germline V lookup: CDR1 GTSNPN, CDR2 SVGIG (reference sequence). The TCR sequence derives from a female donor with papillary thyroid cancer or a benign thyroid nodule (not recorded which). Some clones in this sample may be carry-over from other donors' samples. Input material: blood. The genes are TRBV30 and TRBJ1-1; TRBD1 might be the D (6 bases). In DNA, the CDR3 is TGTGCCTGGGACAGGATGGGCGACACTGAAGCTTTCTTT. Protein sequence: CAWDRMGDTEAFF.